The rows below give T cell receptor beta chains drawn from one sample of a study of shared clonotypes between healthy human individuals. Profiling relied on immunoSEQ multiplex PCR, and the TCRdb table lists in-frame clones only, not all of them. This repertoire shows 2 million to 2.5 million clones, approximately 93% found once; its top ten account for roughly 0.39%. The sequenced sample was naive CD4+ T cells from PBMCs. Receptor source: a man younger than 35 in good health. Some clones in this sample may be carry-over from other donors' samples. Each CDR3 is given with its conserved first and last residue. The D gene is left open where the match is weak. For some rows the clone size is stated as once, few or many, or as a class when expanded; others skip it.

cdr3_aa: CASSPGLATHEQFF
cdr3_nt: TGTGCCAGCTCACCGGGACTAGCTACCCATGAGCAGTTCTTC
cdr3_length: 14
d_call: TRBD2
j_call: TRBJ2-1
clone_size: NA
v_call: TRBV18

cdr3_aa: CSVVASGTYEQYF
cdr3_nt: TGCAGCGTTGTGGCTAGCGGAACCTACGAGCAGTACTTC
cdr3_length: 13
d_call: TRBD2
j_call: TRBJ2-7
clone_size: NA
v_call: TRBV29-1

cdr3_aa: CASSPLSVLAEAQETQYF
cdr3_nt: TGTGCCAGCAGTCCTTTGAGTGTTCTAGCGGAAGCTCAAGAGACCCAGTACTTC
cdr3_length: 18
d_call: TRBD2
j_call: TRBJ2-5
clone_size: NA
v_call: TRBV28

cdr3_aa: CAIIGPPRSNQPQHF
cdr3_nt: TGTGCCATCATCGGCCCGCCCCGGAGCAATCAGCCCCAGCATTTT
cdr3_length: 15
d_call: NA
j_call: TRBJ1-5
clone_size: NA
v_call: TRBV10-3

cdr3_aa: CASKNSRGSEQFF
cdr3_nt: TGTGCCAGCAAGAACAGTAGAGGGTCGGAGCAGTTCTTC
cdr3_length: 13
d_call: NA
j_call: TRBJ2-1
clone_size: NA
v_call: TRBV6-1

cdr3_aa: CASSGNRLSDNEQFF
cdr3_nt: TGTGCCAGCAGTGGAAACCGCCTTAGCGACAATGAGCAGTTCTTC
cdr3_length: 15
d_call: NA
j_call: TRBJ2-1
clone_size: NA
v_call: TRBV6-1

cdr3_aa: CASSEGALGSYEQYF
cdr3_nt: TGCGCCAGCAGTGAAGGGGCGCTGGGTTCCTACGAGCAGTACTTC
cdr3_length: 15
d_call: NA
j_call: TRBJ2-7
clone_size: NA
v_call: TRBV10-2

cdr3_aa: CASSTRGNLNNSPLHF
cdr3_nt: TGTGCCAGCAGTACCCGAGGCAATCTCAATAATTCACCCCTCCACTTT
cdr3_length: 16
d_call: NA
j_call: TRBJ1-6
clone_size: NA
v_call: TRBV27

cdr3_aa: CASSLVSAVYNEQFF
cdr3_nt: TGTGCCAGCAGCTTAGTAAGTGCAGTCTACAATGAGCAGTTCTTC
cdr3_length: 15
d_call: NA
j_call: TRBJ2-1
clone_size: once
v_call: TRBV7-8

cdr3_aa: CASSQRDRVVEKLFF
cdr3_nt: TGTGCCAGCAGCCAACGGGACAGGGTTGTGGAAAAACTGTTTTTT
cdr3_length: 15
d_call: TRBD1
j_call: TRBJ1-4
clone_size: NA
v_call: TRBV4-2

cdr3_aa: CASSLRRNTGELFF
cdr3_nt: TGTGCCAGCAGTTTGCGGAGGAACACCGGGGAGCTGTTTTTT
cdr3_length: 14
d_call: NA
j_call: TRBJ2-2
clone_size: NA
v_call: TRBV27

cdr3_aa: CASSPQQETQYF
cdr3_nt: TGTGCCAGCAGCCCACAACAAGAGACCCAGTACTTC
cdr3_length: 12
d_call: NA
j_call: TRBJ2-5
clone_size: NA
v_call: TRBV11-2

cdr3_aa: CASSLEGGASRAGELFF
cdr3_nt: TGTGCCAGCAGCTTGGAAGGAGGGGCGAGTAGGGCCGGGGAGCTGTTTTTT
cdr3_length: 17
d_call: NA
j_call: TRBJ2-2
clone_size: NA
v_call: TRBV5-4

cdr3_aa: CASSESSSYEQYF
cdr3_nt: TGCGCCAGCAGTGAGTCGTCTAGCTACGAGCAGTACTTC
cdr3_length: 13
d_call: NA
j_call: TRBJ2-7
clone_size: NA
v_call: TRBV10-1

cdr3_aa: CSVERGWDTGELFF
cdr3_nt: TGCAGCGTTGAGAGGGGGTGGGACACCGGGGAGCTGTTTTTT
cdr3_length: 14
d_call: NA
j_call: TRBJ2-2
clone_size: NA
v_call: TRBV29-1

cdr3_aa: CASRTGVYEQYF
cdr3_nt: TGTGCCAGCAGGACAGGGGTGTACGAGCAGTACTTC
cdr3_length: 12
d_call: TRBD1
j_call: TRBJ2-7
clone_size: NA
v_call: TRBV6-5

cdr3_aa: CASSEQGEGNEQFF
cdr3_nt: TGTGCCAGCAGTGAACAAGGGGAAGGGAATGAGCAGTTCTTC
cdr3_length: 14
d_call: NA
j_call: TRBJ2-1
clone_size: NA
v_call: TRBV2

cdr3_aa: CASSLTSRTYNEQFF
cdr3_nt: TGTGCCAGCAGCTTGACTAGCCGAACCTACAATGAGCAGTTCTTC
cdr3_length: 15
d_call: TRBD2
j_call: TRBJ2-1
clone_size: NA
v_call: TRBV7-3

cdr3_aa: CASTPRGSLGTDTQYF
cdr3_nt: TGTGCCAGCACCCCGCGGGGGTCGTTGGGGACAGATACGCAGTATTTT
cdr3_length: 16
d_call: TRBD2
j_call: TRBJ2-3
clone_size: NA
v_call: TRBV7-2

cdr3_aa: CATSSALFPPSTDTQYF
cdr3_nt: TGTGCCACCAGCAGTGCTCTTTTCCCCCCCAGCACAGATACGCAGTATTTT
cdr3_length: 17
d_call: NA
j_call: TRBJ2-3
clone_size: NA
v_call: TRBV15

cdr3_aa: CAWSPGRTGELFF
cdr3_nt: TGTGCCTGGAGCCCCGGGAGGACCGGGGAGCTGTTTTTT
cdr3_length: 13
d_call: TRBD2
j_call: TRBJ2-2
clone_size: NA
v_call: TRBV30

cdr3_aa: CASSEGTAYYSNQPQHF
cdr3_nt: TGTGCCAGCAGTGAAGGGACTGCCTATTATAGCAATCAGCCCCAGCATTTT
cdr3_length: 17
d_call: NA
j_call: TRBJ1-5
clone_size: NA
v_call: TRBV6-1

cdr3_aa: CASSRRASGGSHNEQFF
cdr3_nt: TGTGCCAGCAGCCGCAGAGCCTCGGGGGGTAGCCACAATGAGCAGTTCTTC
cdr3_length: 17
d_call: TRBD2
j_call: TRBJ2-1
clone_size: NA
v_call: TRBV9

cdr3_aa: CASSPFKIQHLSYEQYF
cdr3_nt: TGTGCCAGCAGTCCGTTCAAAATCCAACATCTCTCCTACGAGCAGTACTTC
cdr3_length: 17
d_call: NA
j_call: TRBJ2-7
clone_size: NA
v_call: TRBV11-2

cdr3_aa: CASSVGGGKLFF
cdr3_nt: TGTGCCAGCAGCGTCGGGGGAGGGAAACTGTTTTTT
cdr3_length: 12
d_call: NA
j_call: TRBJ1-4
clone_size: few
v_call: TRBV9

cdr3_aa: CASSTLGGQFYEQYF
cdr3_nt: TGCGCCAGCAGTACCCTTGGGGGACAGTTCTACGAGCAGTACTTC
cdr3_length: 15
d_call: TRBD1
j_call: TRBJ2-7
clone_size: NA
v_call: TRBV23-1

cdr3_aa: CATSRGRGEKLFF
cdr3_nt: TGTGCCACCTCCAGGGGGCGCGGTGAAAAACTGTTTTTT
cdr3_length: 13
d_call: TRBD1
j_call: TRBJ1-4
clone_size: NA
v_call: TRBV27

cdr3_aa: CASSQGDRGPYEQYF
cdr3_nt: TGTGCCAGCAGCCAGGGGGACAGGGGGCCTTACGAGCAGTACTTC
cdr3_length: 15
d_call: TRBD1
j_call: TRBJ2-7
clone_size: NA
v_call: TRBV4-2

cdr3_aa: CASSPLTGDTEKLFF
cdr3_nt: TGTGCCAGCAGTCCCCTGACAGGCGACACTGAAAAACTGTTTTTT
cdr3_length: 15
d_call: NA
j_call: TRBJ1-4
clone_size: NA
v_call: TRBV28

cdr3_aa: CASSTPTGKDQPQHF
cdr3_nt: TGTGCCAGCAGTACCCCGACAGGGAAAGATCAGCCCCAGCATTTT
cdr3_length: 15
d_call: TRBD1
j_call: TRBJ1-5
clone_size: NA
v_call: TRBV6-5

cdr3_aa: CASSLMGQVNYEQYF
cdr3_nt: TGTGCCAGCAGCTTGATGGGACAGGTAAACTACGAGCAGTACTTC
cdr3_length: 15
d_call: TRBD1
j_call: TRBJ2-7
clone_size: NA
v_call: TRBV7-9

cdr3_aa: CSASRLGLNFF
cdr3_nt: TGCAGTGCTAGTCGTTTGGGACTCAATTTCTTC
cdr3_length: 11
d_call: NA
j_call: TRBJ2-1
clone_size: NA
v_call: TRBV20-1

cdr3_aa: CASSPRGTLNTEAFF
cdr3_nt: TGTGCCAGCAGCCCCCGCGGGACTCTGAACACTGAAGCTTTCTTT
cdr3_length: 15
d_call: NA
j_call: TRBJ1-1
clone_size: NA
v_call: TRBV7-9

cdr3_aa: CASSPLVRGASNQPQHF
cdr3_nt: TGTGCCAGCAGCCCCCTTGTCAGGGGCGCGTCCAATCAGCCCCAGCATTTT
cdr3_length: 17
d_call: NA
j_call: TRBJ1-5
clone_size: NA
v_call: TRBV16

cdr3_aa: CASYPGTSRVNEQFF
cdr3_nt: TGTGCCAGCTATCCCGGGACTAGTAGAGTCAATGAGCAGTTCTTC
cdr3_length: 15
d_call: TRBD2
j_call: TRBJ2-1
clone_size: once
v_call: TRBV6-1

cdr3_aa: CASSVALGGNYGYTF
cdr3_nt: TGTGCCAGCAGCGTAGCTCTGGGCGGAAACTATGGCTACACCTTC
cdr3_length: 15
d_call: NA
j_call: TRBJ1-2
clone_size: NA
v_call: TRBV9

cdr3_aa: CASSIGLNRASGVNTGELFF
cdr3_nt: TGTGCCAGTAGTATAGGGTTGAACAGGGCTAGCGGCGTGAACACCGGGGAGCTGTTTTTT
cdr3_length: 20
d_call: NA
j_call: TRBJ2-2
clone_size: NA
v_call: TRBV19

cdr3_aa: CASSPSGRGSGDTQYF
cdr3_nt: TGTGCCAGCAGCCCTAGCGGCAGAGGATCGGGAGATACGCAGTATTTT
cdr3_length: 16
d_call: TRBD2
j_call: TRBJ2-3
clone_size: NA
v_call: TRBV7-2

cdr3_aa: CASSLWGPNTGELFF
cdr3_nt: TGTGCCAGCAGTCTCTGGGGCCCCAACACCGGGGAGCTGTTTTTT
cdr3_length: 15
d_call: NA
j_call: TRBJ2-2
clone_size: NA
v_call: TRBV28

cdr3_aa: CASSPHPAGGLYEQYF
cdr3_nt: TGTGCCAGCAGCCCCCACCCGGCGGGAGGGCTTTACGAGCAGTACTTC
cdr3_length: 16
d_call: TRBD2
j_call: TRBJ2-7
clone_size: NA
v_call: TRBV9